What follows is one T cell receptor beta chain and its context. The data stem from a study of blood T cell repertoires in COVID-19. The overall study: COVID-19 samples collected from the United States, Italy and Spain covered acute and convalescent phases.

Source study methods: Reference gene primer amplification gave nucleated cell count estimates. Only in-frame clones appear in the TCRdb table, and some are missing; sequencing was by immunoSEQ multiplex PCR. The DNA was the basis for D and trimming; V, J and clone size are from that table. The sample shows more than 150,000 clones, under 90% of them seen only once. This CDR3 has 15 amino acids. V was clipped by 3 bases and J by 1 base; unmatched bases: 6. Germline loops: CDR1 DFQATT, CDR2 SNEGSKA (reference sequence). The sequencing sample was made of peripheral blood. This chain uses TRBV20-1 with TRBJ1-1, with 9 bases fitting TRBD1. The sequence was collected from a human donor in a cohort sampled during active COVID-19. CDR3 loop: CSASPGTGPNTEAFF. The CDR3 DNA sequence: TGCAGTGCTAGTCCCGGGACAGGGCCGAACACTGAAGCTTTCTTT.